This T cell receptor (beta chain) was observed in a study of blood T cell repertoires in COVID-19. TCRdb's copy holds only in-frame clones and misses some; the assay was immunoSEQ multiplex PCR. The sample has hundreds of thousands of clones, nearly 90% seen once. J lost 7 bases, V lost 7 bases, and 4 bases had no gene match. There are 12 residues in the CDR3. Per the germline V gene, CDR1 is MGHDK and CDR2 is SYGVNS. The clonotype was recovered from a woman aged 18 to 35 who had recovered from COVID-19. Sequenced material: peripheral blood. The genes are TRBV25-1 and TRBJ2-4; TRBD2 agrees at 7 bases. CDR3 nucleotide sequence: TGTGCCAGCACGGGGGGAAGTAACATTCAGTACTTC. Translated: CASTGGSNIQYF. Variable domain in full (rest from reference TRBV25-1 and TRBJ2-4): EADIYQTPRYLVIGTGKKITLECSQTMGHDKMYWYQQDPGMELHLIHYSYGVNSTEKGDLSSESTVSRIRTEHFPLTLESARPSHTSQYLCASTGGSNIQYFGAGTRLSVL.